This T cell receptor (beta chain) emerged from a study of blood T cell repertoires in COVID-19. The length of the CDR3 is 15 residues. Germline assignment: CDR1 SGHRS and CDR2 YFSETQ. The ends were cut back, 6 bases at V and 2 bases at J, with 15 bases in the middle. Produced via immunoSEQ multiplex PCR; TCRdb's table is partial and in-frame only. This sample yields approximately 220,000 clones, of which about 85% are seen a single time; around 2.9% belongs to the top ten. The gene calls are TRBV5-1 and TRBJ2-1; TRBD2 might be the D (6 bases). The clonotype comes from a man aged 45-65 years who had recovered from COVID-19. The sample consisted of peripheral blood. The CDR3 DNA is TGCGCCAGCAATCAAGGAGGGACGACCTACAATGAGCAGTTCTTC. This gives the protein CASNQGGTTYNEQFF. Variable domain in full (rest from reference TRBV5-1 and TRBJ2-1): KAGVTQTPRYLIKTRGQQVTLSCSPISGHRSVSWYQQTPGQGLQFLFEYFSETQRNKGNFPGRFSGRQFSNSRSEMNVSTLELGDSALYLCASNQGGTTYNEQFFGPGTRLTVL.